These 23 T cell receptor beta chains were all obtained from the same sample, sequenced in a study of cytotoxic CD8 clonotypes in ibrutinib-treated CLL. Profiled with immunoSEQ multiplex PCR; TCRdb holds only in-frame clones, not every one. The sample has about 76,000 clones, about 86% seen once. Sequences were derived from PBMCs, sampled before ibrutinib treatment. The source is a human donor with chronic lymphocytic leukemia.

The CDR3 loop reads CASGYLEDEQFF. The CDR3 region has the DNA TGTGCCAGCGGATACCTGGAGGATGAGCAGTTCTTC. The chain couples TRBV5-8 to TRBJ2-1, with D maybe TRBD2 (5 bases). V was clipped by 7 bases and J by 8 bases, with 13 bases between them. This CDR3 has 12 amino acids. Per germline, CDR1 SGHTS and CDR2 YDEGEE.

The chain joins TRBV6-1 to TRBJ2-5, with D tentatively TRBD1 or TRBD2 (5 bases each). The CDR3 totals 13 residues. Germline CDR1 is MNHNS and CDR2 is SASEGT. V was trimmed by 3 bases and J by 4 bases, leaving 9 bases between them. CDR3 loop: CASSEGVGETQYF. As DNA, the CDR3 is TGTGCCAGCAGTGAGGGGGTCGGAGAGACCCAGTACTTC.

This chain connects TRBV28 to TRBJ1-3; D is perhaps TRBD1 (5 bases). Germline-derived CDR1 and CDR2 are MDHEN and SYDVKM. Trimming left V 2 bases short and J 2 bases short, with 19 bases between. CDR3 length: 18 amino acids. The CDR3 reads CASSLHRTGRDAGNTIYF. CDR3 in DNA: TGTGCCAGCAGTTTACACCGTACCGGCAGGGATGCTGGAAACACCATATATTTT.

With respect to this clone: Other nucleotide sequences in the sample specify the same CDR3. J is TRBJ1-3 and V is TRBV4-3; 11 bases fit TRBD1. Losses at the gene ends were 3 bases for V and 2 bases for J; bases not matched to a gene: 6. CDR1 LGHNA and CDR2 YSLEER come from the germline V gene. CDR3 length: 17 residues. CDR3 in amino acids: CASSHSPGQGAGNTIYF. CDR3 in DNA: TGCGCCAGCAGCCACTCTCCGGGACAGGGGGCTGGAAACACCATATATTTT.

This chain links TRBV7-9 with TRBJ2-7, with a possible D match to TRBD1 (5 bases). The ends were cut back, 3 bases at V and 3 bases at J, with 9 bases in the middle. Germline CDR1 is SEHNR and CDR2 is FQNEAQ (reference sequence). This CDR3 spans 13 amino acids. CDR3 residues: CASSFQGSYEQYF. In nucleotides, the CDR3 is TGTGCCAGCAGCTTTCAGGGAAGCTACGAGCAGTACTTC.

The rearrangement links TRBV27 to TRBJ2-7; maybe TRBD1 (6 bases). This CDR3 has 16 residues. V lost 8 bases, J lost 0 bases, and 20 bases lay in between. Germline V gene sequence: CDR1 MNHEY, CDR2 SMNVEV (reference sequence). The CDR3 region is CASPLGRTGRSYEQYF. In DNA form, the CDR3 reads TGTGCCAGCCCTTTGGGGCGCACAGGGCGCTCCTACGAGCAGTACTTC.

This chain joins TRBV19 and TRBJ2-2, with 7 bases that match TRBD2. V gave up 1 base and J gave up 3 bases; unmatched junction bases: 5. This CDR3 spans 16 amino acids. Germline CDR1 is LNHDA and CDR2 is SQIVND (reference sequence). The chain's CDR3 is CASSIGGGEYTGELFF. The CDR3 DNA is TGTGCCAGTAGTATAGGGGGAGGGGAGTACACCGGGGAGCTGTTTTTT.

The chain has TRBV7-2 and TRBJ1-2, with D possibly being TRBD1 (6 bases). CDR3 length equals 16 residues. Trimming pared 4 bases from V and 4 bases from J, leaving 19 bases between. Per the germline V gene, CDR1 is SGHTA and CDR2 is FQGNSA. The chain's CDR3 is CASSSGWAGASYGYTF. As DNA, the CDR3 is TGTGCCAGCAGCTCAGGGTGGGCAGGGGCCTCCTATGGCTACACCTTC.

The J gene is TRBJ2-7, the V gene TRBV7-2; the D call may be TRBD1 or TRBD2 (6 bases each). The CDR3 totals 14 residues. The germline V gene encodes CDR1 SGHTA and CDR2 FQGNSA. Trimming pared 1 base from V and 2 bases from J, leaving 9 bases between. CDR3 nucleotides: TGTGCCAGCAGCTTAGAACGGGGGCCCTACGAGCAGTACTTC. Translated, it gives CASSLERGPYEQYF.

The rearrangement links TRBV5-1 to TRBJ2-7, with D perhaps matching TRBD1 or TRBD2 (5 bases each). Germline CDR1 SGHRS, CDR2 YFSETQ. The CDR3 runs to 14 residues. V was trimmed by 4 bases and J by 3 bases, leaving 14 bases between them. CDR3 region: CASSARDLDYEQYF. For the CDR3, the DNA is TGCGCCAGCAGCGCACGGGACCTAGACTACGAGCAGTACTTC.

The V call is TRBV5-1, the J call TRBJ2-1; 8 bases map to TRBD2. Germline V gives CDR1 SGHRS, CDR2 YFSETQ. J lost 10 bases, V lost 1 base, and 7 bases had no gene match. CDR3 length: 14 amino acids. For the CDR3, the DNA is TGCGCCAGCAGCTTGAGAACAGCGGGAGAGGAGCAGTTCTTC. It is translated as CASSLRTAGEEQFF.

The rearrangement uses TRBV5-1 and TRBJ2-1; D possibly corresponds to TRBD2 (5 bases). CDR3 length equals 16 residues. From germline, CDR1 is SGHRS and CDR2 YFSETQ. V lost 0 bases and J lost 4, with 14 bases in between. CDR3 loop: CASSLALVGVYNEQFF. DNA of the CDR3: TGCGCCAGCAGCTTGGCACTAGTCGGGGTATACAATGAGCAGTTCTTC. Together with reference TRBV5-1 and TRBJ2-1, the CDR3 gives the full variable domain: KAGVTQTPRYLIKTRGQQVTLSCSPISGHRSVSWYQQTPGQGLQFLFEYFSETQRNKGNFPGRFSGRQFSNSRSEMNVSTLELGDSALYLCASSLALVGVYNEQFFGPGTRLTVL.

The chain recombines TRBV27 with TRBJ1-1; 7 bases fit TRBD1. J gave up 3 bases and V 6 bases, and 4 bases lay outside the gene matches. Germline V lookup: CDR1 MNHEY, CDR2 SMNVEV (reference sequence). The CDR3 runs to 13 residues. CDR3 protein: CASSLTGDTEAFF. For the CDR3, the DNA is TGTGCCAGCAGCCTAACAGGGGACACTGAAGCTTTCTTT.

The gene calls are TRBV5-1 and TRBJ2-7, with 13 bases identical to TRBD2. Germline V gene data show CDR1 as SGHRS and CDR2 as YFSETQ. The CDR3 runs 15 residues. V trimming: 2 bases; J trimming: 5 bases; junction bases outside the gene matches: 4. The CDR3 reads CASSFGLAGEDEQYF. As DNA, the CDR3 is TGCGCCAGCAGCTTCGGACTAGCGGGAGAGGACGAGCAGTACTTC.

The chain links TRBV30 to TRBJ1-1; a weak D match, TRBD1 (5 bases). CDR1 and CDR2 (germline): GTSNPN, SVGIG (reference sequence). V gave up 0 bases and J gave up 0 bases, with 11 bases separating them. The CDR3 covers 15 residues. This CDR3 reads CAWSVFPGVNTEAFF. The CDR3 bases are TGTGCCTGGAGTGTTTTCCCGGGGGTGAACACTGAAGCTTTCTTT.

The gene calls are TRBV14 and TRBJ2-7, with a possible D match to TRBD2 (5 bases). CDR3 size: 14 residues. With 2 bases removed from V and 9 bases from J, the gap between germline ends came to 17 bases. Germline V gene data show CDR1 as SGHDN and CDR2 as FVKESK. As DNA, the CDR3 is TGTGCCAGCAGCCAACAGGACGGAGGCACCGCGCAGTACTTC. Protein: CASSQQDGGTAQYF.

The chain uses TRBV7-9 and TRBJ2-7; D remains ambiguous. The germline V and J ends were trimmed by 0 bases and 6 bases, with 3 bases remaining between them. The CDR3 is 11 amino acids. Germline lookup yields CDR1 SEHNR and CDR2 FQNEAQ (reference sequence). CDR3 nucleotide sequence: TGTGCCAGCAGCTTAGCCGGCGAGCAGTACTTC. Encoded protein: CASSLAGEQYF.

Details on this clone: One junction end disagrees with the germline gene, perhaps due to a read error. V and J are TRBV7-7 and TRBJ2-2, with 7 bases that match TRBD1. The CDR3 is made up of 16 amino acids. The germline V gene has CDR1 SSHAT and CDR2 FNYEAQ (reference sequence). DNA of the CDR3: TGTGCTAGCAGCCCCGGGACAGCCGTCGGTACCGGGGAGCTGTTTTTT. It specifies CASSPGTAVGTGELFF. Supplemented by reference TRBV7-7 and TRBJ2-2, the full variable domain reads GAGVSQSPRYKVTKRGQDVTLRCDPISSHATLYWYQQALGQGPEFLTYFNYEAQPDKSGLPSDRFSAERPEGSISTLTIQRTEQRDSAMYRCASSPGTAVGTGELFFGEGSRLTVL.

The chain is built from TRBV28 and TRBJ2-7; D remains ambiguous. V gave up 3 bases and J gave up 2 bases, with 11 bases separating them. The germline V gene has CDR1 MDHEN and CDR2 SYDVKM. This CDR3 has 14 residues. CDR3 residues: CASSFIPITYEQYF. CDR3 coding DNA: TGTGCCAGCAGTTTCATACCGATAACCTACGAGCAGTACTTC.

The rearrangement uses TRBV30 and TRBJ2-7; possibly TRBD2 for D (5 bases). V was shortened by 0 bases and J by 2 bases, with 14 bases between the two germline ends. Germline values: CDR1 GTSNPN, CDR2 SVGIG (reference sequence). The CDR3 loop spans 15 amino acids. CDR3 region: CAWSVPRGYAYEQYF. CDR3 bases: TGTGCCTGGAGTGTACCCCGGGGTTACGCCTACGAGCAGTACTTC.

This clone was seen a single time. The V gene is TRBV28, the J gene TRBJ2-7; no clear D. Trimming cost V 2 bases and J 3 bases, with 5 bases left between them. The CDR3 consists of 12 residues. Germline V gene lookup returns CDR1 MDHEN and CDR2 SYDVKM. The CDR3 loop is CASSLTLYEQYF. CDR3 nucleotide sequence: TGTGCCAGCAGTTTAACCCTCTACGAGCAGTACTTC.

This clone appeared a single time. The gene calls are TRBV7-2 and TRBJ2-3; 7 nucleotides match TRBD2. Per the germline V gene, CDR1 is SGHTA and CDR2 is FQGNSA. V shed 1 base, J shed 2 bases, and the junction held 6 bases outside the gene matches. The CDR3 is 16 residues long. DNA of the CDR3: TGTGCCAGCAGCTTAGATCCAGCGGGGATCACAGATACGCAGTATTTT. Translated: CASSLDPAGITDTQYF.

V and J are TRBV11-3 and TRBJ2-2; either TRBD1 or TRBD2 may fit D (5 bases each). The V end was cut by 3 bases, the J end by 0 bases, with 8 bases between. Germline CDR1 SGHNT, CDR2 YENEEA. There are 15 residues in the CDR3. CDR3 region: CASSLGVTNTGELFF. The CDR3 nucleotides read TGTGCCAGCAGCTTGGGGGTAACGAACACCGGGGAGCTGTTTTTT.